This T cell receptor (beta chain) derives from a study of shared clonotypes between healthy human individuals (dated by TCRdb to between 2020 and 2021). As for the study more broadly: A couple of women and three men aged 18 to 49 years were included in the cohort. For each donor, CD4 naive and CD4 memory were each given three plates, CD8 naive was given two plates, and CD8 memory was given one plate. Blood TCR repertoires of five healthy adults were deeply sequenced to estimate repertoire size and the extent of clonotype sharing between individuals. To increase sequencing depth and limit assay-specific biases, different laboratories used diverse techniques to prepare libraries and sequence TCR repertoires. Per donor, leukapheresis produced somewhere between about 0.9 and 10 billion PBMCs. The paper's findings and limits, for the study overall: Pairwise subsampling led to the expectation that sequencing depth would affect the degree of clonotype sharing among donors. Larger estimated clonotype richness was generally found for naive subsets than for memory subsets. Because the study included only a small number of donors, the genetic and exposure-history diversity represented was limited. Compared with non-shared clonotypes, the clonotypes found in all four sorted-subset donors had higher generation probabilities. Sharing across a handful of donors was observed for about 4.8% of naive CD4, under 4% of naive CD8, over 2% of memory CD4, and about 0.38% of memory CD8 clonotypes. Incomplete sequencing was indicated by rarefaction of sorted-subset datasets, despite the large sequencing depth. Sampling was restricted to blood, and TCR repertoires in tissues likely differ from the TCR repertoires found in blood.

CD8 naive samples consisted of CD45RO-negative cells that were positively selected for CCR7, yielding a CD45RA+CCR7+ population without TemRA cells. The donors were healthy, HIV-negative adults who had no recently reported acute infections or vaccinations. All donors were Caucasian adults living in Nashville, Tennessee, USA. Blood was collected by leukapheresis, and PBMCs were isolated by Ficoll-Histopaque density gradient centrifugation and then cryopreserved in liquid nitrogen vapor phase. Analytical flow cytometry was used to check the purity and quantity of every magnetically sorted T cell population. Each sorted fraction had its genomic DNA isolated and then quantified by UV absorbance on a Nanodrop 2000c. V and J are truncated by 3 bases and 6 bases respectively, leaving an intervening sequence of 9 bases. Spanning cysteine to phenylalanine, the CDR3 consists of 12 amino acids. Of all the DNA, just the CDR3 is kept, 36 bases in frame from base 1. The germline V gene (reference sequence) sets CDR1 to PRHDT and CDR2 to FYEKMQ.

Using the deep immunoSEQ assay, TCR CDR3 regions were amplified from genomic DNA by multiplex PCR. Extracted genomic DNA from each cell subset was spread evenly across all wells of several immunoSEQ 96-well plates, with each plate serving as a replicate. For sorted subsets, approximately 200 ng of genomic DNA, equivalent to roughly 30,000 T cell genomes, went into each replicate PCR. Purified libraries were quantified with a Qubit 3.0 fluorometer, sized on a Bioanalyzer 2100, and re-quantified with the KAPA Library Quantification kit. Each immunoSEQ 96-well plate was sequenced on its own single-read 150-cycle Illumina NextSeq 550 flow cell. Regarding the original processing steps: Because the immunoSEQ output included only junctional sequences and no quality scores, the filtering could not be the same as the filtering used for full-length reads. To assign V/J genes and CDR3, sequences were annotated against IMGT germline references using PyIR, a Python wrapper for IgBLAST v1.9. Reads were removed for weak V/J assignments (E-value above 1e-6), missing CDR3, stop codons, out-of-frame junctions, or ambiguous translated residues. V3J clonotypes were defined by identical inferred V gene, J gene, and CDR3 amino acid sequence. Percentage overlap between repertoires was calculated by dividing the number of shared unique clonotypes by the size of the smaller repertoire. Three approaches were used to assess repertoire richness: RTK rarefaction, the Chao1 estimator, and Recon v2.1 estimates of unobserved clonotypes. For all TCRbeta clonotypes obtained by the gDNA method from a handful of donors, generation probabilities were computed with OLGA. TCRdb obtained this table from immuneACCESS and retained in-frame rearrangements with V and J assigned. These tables miss some clones; where compared with another copy, unresolved V genes account for less than half of the shortfall, and the remainder is unexplained. That table gives V, J and clone size, and the DNA gave D and trimming. The sample table lists 1.5 million to 2.5 million clones, less than 95% of them with a count of one. The ten largest clones represent 1.2% of the sample.

Worth noting for this clone: This receptor's antigen is unknown. Base qualities were left out, and no much larger clone turns up one base away.

The V and J genes are TRBV13 and TRBJ2-7; the D segment could be TRBD2, given 5 matching bases. Sequencing input: naive CD8+ T cells sorted from blood. This specimen's cell subset or site label, interpreted: CD45RA+CCR7+. This receptor was identified in a man aged 18 to 29 in good health. The CDR3 reads CASSFLAAEQYF. The sequenced DNA is TGTGCCAGCAGCTTCCTAGCAGCCGAGCAGTACTTC.